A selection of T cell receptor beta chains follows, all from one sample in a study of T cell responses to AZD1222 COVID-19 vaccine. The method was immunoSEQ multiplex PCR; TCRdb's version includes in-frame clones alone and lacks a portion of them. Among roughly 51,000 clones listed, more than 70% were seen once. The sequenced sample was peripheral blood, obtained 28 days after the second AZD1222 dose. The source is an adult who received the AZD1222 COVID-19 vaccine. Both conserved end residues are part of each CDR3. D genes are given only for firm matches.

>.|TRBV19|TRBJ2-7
TGTGCCAGTAGTCCCCAGCTTAGCTCCTACGAGCAGTACTTC
CASSPQLSSYEQYF
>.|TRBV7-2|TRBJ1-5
TGTGCCAGCAGCTTAAGACATGGCAATCAGCCCCAGCATTTT
CASSLRHGNQPQHF
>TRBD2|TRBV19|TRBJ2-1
TGTGCCAGTAGTATAACTGAGACTAGCGGGTACAATGAGCAGTTCTTC
CASSITETSGYNEQFF
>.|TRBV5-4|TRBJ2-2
TGTGCCAGCAGCTTGGACGGGACCGGGGAGCTGTTTTTT
CASSLDGTGELFF
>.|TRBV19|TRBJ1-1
TGTGCCAGTAGTATTGCGGGCGGGGCCCGACGTGGGAACACTGAAGCTTTCTTT
CASSIAGGARRGNTEAFF
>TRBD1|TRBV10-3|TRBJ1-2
TGTGCCATCAGTGAGTCAGCAGGGACAGTGGTTTATGGCTACACCTTC
CAISESAGTVVYGYTF
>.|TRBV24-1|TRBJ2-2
TGTGCCACCAGTAATCCCGGGACCCCGGGCACCGGGGAGCTGTTTTTT
CATSNPGTPGTGELFF
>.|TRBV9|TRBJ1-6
TGTGCCAGCCAAACCGGACGGGCGAATTCACCCCTCCACTTT
CASQTGRANSPLHF
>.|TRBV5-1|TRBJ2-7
TGCGCCAGCAGCGTCGACACGGGGCCACCCTACGAGCAGTACTTC
CASSVDTGPPYEQYF
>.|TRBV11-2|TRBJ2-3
TGTGCCAGCAGCTTAGAGGGAGTGACGCAGTATTTT
CASSLEGVTQYF
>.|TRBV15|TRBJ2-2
TGTGCCACCAGCAAACAGGGAGACACCGGGGAGCTGTTTTTT
CATSKQGDTGELFF